The 15 T cell receptor beta chains in this list originate from one sample, sequenced in a study of T-cell memory formation after mild COVID-19. Via MiXCR, TCRdb re-called the 5' RACE reads, giving one row per CDR3 protein. There are about 260,000 distinct CDR3 sequences in the sample; 7% to 10% occur only once, and about 22% lies in the top ten. Sequenced material: PBMCs or a T cell subset sorted from them (not recorded which). Receptors originate from a man aged 18 to 35 who had mild COVID-19 (a few samples of this study predate the infection). Cell type and time point are not known.

The chain has TRBV10-2 and TRBJ2-3; TRBD2 is a possible D gene (7 bases). CDR1 is WSHSY and CDR2 is SAAADI in the germline V gene. Trimming took off 5 bases at V and 6 bases at J, with 15 bases between the two ends. The CDR3 consists of 14 residues. The chain's CDR3 is CASSPMGGRDTQYF. CDR3 bases: TGCGCCAGCAGTCCTATGGGGGGGCGGGATACGCAGTATTTT.

The chain has TRBV25-1 and TRBJ2-7; TRBD2 aligns across 12 bases. The CDR3 is 14 residues long. Germline V gene sequence: CDR1 MGHDK, CDR2 SYGVNS. J lost 6 bases, V lost 11 bases, and 11 bases had no gene match. CDR3 sequence: CADTKLAGGTEQYV. The DNA of the CDR3 is TGTGCCGACACGAAACTAGCGGGGGGTACCGAGCAGTACGTC.

This clonotype was recorded a few times. Written as DNA, the CDR3 is TGCGCCAGCAGCGACGGACAGGGGGCAGGTGGCTACACCTTC. Translation: CASSDGQGAGGYTF. The J gene is TRBJ1-2, the V gene TRBV5-1, with 11 bases matching TRBD1. Per germline, CDR1 SGHRS and CDR2 YFSETQ. CDR3 length: 14 amino acids. V lost 4 bases to trimming and J lost 7 bases; unmatched junction nucleotides: 6.

The V gene is TRBV4-2, the J gene TRBJ1-6; 10 bases match TRBD1. The CDR3 is 16 amino acids. Germline values: CDR1 LGHNA, CDR2 YNFKEQ. J was trimmed by 6 bases and V by 0 bases; bases with no gene match: 2. In DNA form, the CDR3 reads TGTGCCAGCAGCCAAGAGGGACAGGGGCGTAATTCACCCCTCCACTTT. Translated, it gives CASSQEGQGRNSPLHF.

In this sample, this clonotype turned up many times. V gene TRBV6-5 combines with J gene TRBJ2-5, with TRBD1 identical over 7 bases. Germline V gene sequence: CDR1 MNHEY, CDR2 SVGAGI. The V and J ends lost 9 bases and 1 base, in that order; junction bases with no gene match: 2. The CDR3 is 12 residues long. For the CDR3, the DNA is TGTGCCAGTCGGGACAGCCAAGAGACCCAGTACTTC. Its translation is CASRDSQETQYF.

The chain has TRBV15 and TRBJ2-5, with 12 positions matching TRBD2. In germline, CDR1 is LNHNV, CDR2 YYDKDF (reference sequence). V was clipped by 1 base and J by 5 bases; unmatched bases: 2. The CDR3 is 15 amino acids. This chain's CDR3 is CATSRATSGGETQYF. For the CDR3, the DNA is TGTGCCACCAGCAGAGCTACTAGCGGGGGGGAGACCCAGTACTTC.

There are many counts of this clonotype. The rearrangement links TRBV29-1 to TRBJ2-3; 10 bases are a match to TRBD2. The CDR3 is made up of 14 amino acids. V gave up 4 bases and J gave up 2 bases; unmatched junction bases: 3. Germline V gene data show CDR1 as SQVTM and CDR2 as ANQGSEA. In nucleotides, the CDR3 is TGCAGCGTTGCTAGCGGGGGCTACACAGATACGCAGTATTTT. Amino acids: CSVASGGYTDTQYF.

The CDR3 reads CASSLVASWDQPQHF. The CDR3 DNA reads TGTGCCAGCAGCTTGGTAGCCTCCTGGGATCAGCCCCAGCATTTT. V usage is TRBV7-2 and J usage is TRBJ1-5; the D is unclear. Germline CDR1 and CDR2: SGHTA and FQGNSA. The V gene lost 3 bases and the J gene lost 5 bases, with 14 bases spanning the gap. This CDR3 spans 15 amino acids.

The chain employs TRBV7-8 and TRBJ2-7; D is undetermined. Germline lookup yields CDR1 SGHVS and CDR2 FQNEAQ. The CDR3 consists of 15 residues. V was shortened by 0 bases and J by 3 bases, with 12 bases between the two germline ends. For the CDR3, the DNA is TGTGCCAGCAGCTTAGCGGGCGGTCAATACTACGAGCAGTACTTC. Translated: CASSLAGGQYYEQYF.

The chain is built from TRBV7-2 and TRBJ2-3, with TRBD1 identical over 8 bases. This CDR3 is 14 amino acids long. Germline assignment: CDR1 SGHTA and CDR2 FQGNSA. The J segment lost 5 bases and the V segment lost 6 bases, leaving 7 bases of the junction unmatched. This CDR3 reads CASRGTGGLDTQYF. As DNA, the CDR3 is TGTGCCAGCAGGGGGACAGGAGGATTAGATACGCAGTATTTT. The whole variable domain, filled in from reference TRBV7-2 and TRBJ2-3, reads GAGVSQSPSNKVTEKGKDVELRCDPISGHTALYWYRQSLGQGLEFLIYFQGNSAPDKSGLPSDRFSAERTGGSVSTLTIQRTQQEDSAVYLCASRGTGGLDTQYFGPGTRLTVL.

This clonotype was observed a few times. The chain has TRBV10-3 and TRBJ2-3, with D possibly being TRBD2 (5 bases). The CDR3 loop spans 14 amino acids. Germline lookup yields CDR1 ENHRY and CDR2 SYGVKD. V was shortened by 10 bases and J by 1 base, with 15 bases between the two germline ends. CDR3 sequence: CATLLRRGTDTQYF. CDR3 coding DNA: TGTGCCACCCTCCTTCGGCGGGGCACAGATACGCAGTATTTT.

This clonotype came up a few times. CDR3 bases: TGTGCCAGCAGCCCTCTAAGGCGGGGGAATTCACCCCTCCACTTT. It yields the protein CASSPLRRGNSPLHF. The chain employs TRBV3-1 and TRBJ1-6; a weak D match, TRBD1 (5 bases). CDR1 and CDR2 (germline): LGHDT, YNNKEL (reference sequence). Trimming stripped 4 bases from V and 7 bases from J, with 14 bases between. The CDR3 consists of 15 residues. Full variable domain (missing parts from reference TRBV3-1 and TRBJ1-6): DTAVSQTPKYLVTQMGNDKSIKCEQNLGHDTMYWYKQDSKKFLKIMFSYNNKELIINETVPNRFSPKSPDKAHLNLHINSLELGDSAVYFCASSPLRRGNSPLHFGNGTRLTVT.

This clonotype was seen a handful of times. This chain uses TRBV6-6 with TRBJ2-3, with 7 bases that match TRBD1. Germline assignment: CDR1 MNHNY and CDR2 SVGAGI (reference sequence). This CDR3 is 14 amino acids long. J gave up 2 bases and V 4 bases, and 3 bases lay outside the gene matches. The CDR3 reads CASSSGQHTDTQYF. CDR3 DNA sequence: TGTGCCAGCAGTTCGGGACAGCACACAGATACGCAGTATTTT.

This clonotype was detected ten times or more. This chain links TRBV5-5 with TRBJ2-1; D remains ambiguous. Trimming stripped 4 bases from V and 8 bases from J, with 13 bases between. Germline CDR1 reads SGHKS; CDR2 reads YYEKEE (reference sequence). The CDR3 spans 13 residues. The chain's CDR3 is CASSRGRADEQFF. The CDR3 DNA reads as TGTGCCAGCAGCCGCGGAAGGGCGGATGAGCAGTTCTTC.

This clonotype was counted only a few times. V is TRBV4-3 and J is TRBJ1-1; TRBD1 is a possible D gene (5 bases). Germline loops: CDR1 LGHNA, CDR2 YSLEER. V dropped 3 bases and J dropped 4 bases, with 12 bases sitting between them. The CDR3 length is 14 residues. The CDR3 nucleotides read TGCGCCAGCAGCCATATAGGGGACCCCACTGAAGCTTTCTTT. Residues: CASSHIGDPTEAFF.